Following are 20 T cell receptor beta chains from one sample sequenced in a study of T cells after yellow fever vaccination (dated by TCRdb to between 2018 and 2020). To prepare the library, 5' RACE was applied. Sequencing relied on an Illumina HiSeq 2500. TCRdb took the public reads, trimmed them with fastp at Q25, ran MiXCR for clone calling and kept in-frame beta chains. Rows with a matching CDR3 protein are joined into one entry that keeps the most common DNA and genes. In all, the sample holds under 55,000 distinct CDR3 sequences, and 6.8% of those were seen once. The ten biggest clones cover 15% of the sample. What this sample's treatment or condition label stands for: live attenuated yellow fever vaccine strain. This specimen was CD8+ T cells not binding an NS4B(214-222) dextramer, sorted from PBMCs, taken 45 days after the yellow fever booster vaccination. The cell subset or site label for this specimen denotes: NS4B epitope dextramer-negative CD8 T cells. The receptors here all came from a man between 25 and 39 years old who received the YFV17D yellow fever vaccine.

The table lists this clonotype with many counts. This chain connects TRBV4-3 to TRBJ2-7, with 12 bases fitting TRBD2. The CDR3 totals 14 residues. Germline CDR1 reads LGHNA; CDR2 reads YSLEER. V was clipped by 5 bases and J by 4 bases; unmatched bases: 3. CDR3 in DNA: TGCGCCAGCAGCGCCGGACTAGCGGGGTACGAGCAGTACTTC. Protein: CASSAGLAGYEQYF.

In its sample, this clonotype is medium-sized. The chain is built from TRBV12-3 or TRBV12-4 and TRBJ2-5, with D perhaps TRBD1 or TRBD2 (7 bases each). Trimming removed 6 bases at V and 4 bases at J, with 18 bases between. CDR3 length: 15 residues. This CDR3 reads CASSRQGAGLETQYF. DNA for the CDR3: TGTGCCAGCAGCAGACAGGGAGCGGGGTTAGAGACCCAGTACTTC.

Many counts were recorded for this clonotype. The V gene is TRBV7-2, the J gene TRBJ2-1, with D perhaps matching TRBD2 (5 bases). The germline V gene encodes CDR1 SGHTA and CDR2 FQGNSA. The CDR3 loop spans 16 amino acids. V shed 1 base and J shed 5 bases, with 15 bases lying between them. DNA of the CDR3: TGTGCCAGCAGCTTAGTTGGTACTAGATGGGACAATGAGCAGTTCTTC. Its translation: CASSLVGTRWDNEQFF.

This clonotype was counted many times. The rearrangement joins TRBV25-1 to TRBJ2-4; 12 positions match TRBD1. CDR3 length: 17 residues. V lost 4 bases, J lost 9 bases, and 13 bases stayed unmatched. Germline V gene sequence: CDR1 MGHDK, CDR2 SYGVNS. The CDR3 is CASSAPPGTGGRPIQYF. CDR3 sequence (DNA): TGTGCCAGCAGTGCCCCGCCCGGGACAGGGGGCAGACCCATTCAGTACTTC.

In this sample, this clonotype turned up many times. The gene calls are TRBV11-2 and TRBJ2-1; D may be TRBD1 or TRBD2 (6 bases each). Trimming removed 1 base at V and 8 bases at J, with 15 bases between. Germline V gene sequence: CDR1 SGHAT, CDR2 FQNNGV. There are 15 residues in the CDR3. This chain's CDR3 is CASSLAGLGGHEQFF. CDR3 sequence (DNA): TGTGCCAGCAGCTTAGCGGGGCTCGGGGGCCATGAGCAGTTCTTC.

At least ten counts were recorded for this clonotype. The chain links TRBV6-1 to TRBJ2-3; 10 nucleotides align to TRBD2. V was clipped by 5 bases and J by 1 base; unmatched bases: 0. This CDR3 is built from 14 residues. CDR1 is MNHNS, CDR2 SASEGT, per germline. CDR3 sequence (DNA): TGTGCCAGCAGTCTAGCGGGGGGCACAGATACGCAGTATTTT. It codes for CASSLAGGTDTQYF.

This clonotype occurred many times. The chain couples TRBV6-1 to TRBJ2-3, with D hard to call. V was trimmed by 8 bases and J by 3 bases, leaving 12 bases between them. Per the germline V gene, CDR1 is MNHNS and CDR2 is SASEGT. CDR3 length equals 13 residues. In nucleotides, the CDR3 is TGTGCCAGCGGCCGTCGGGCTACAGATACGCAGTATTTT. It encodes CASGRRATDTQYF.

At least ten counts were recorded for this clonotype. The V and J genes are TRBV11-2 and TRBJ2-1; no definite D call. Between the trimmed V and J ends, which lost 0 bases and 8 bases, there was a span of 11 bases. The CDR3 extends over 14 amino acids. The V gene's germline CDR1 is SGHAT and CDR2 FQNNGV. CDR3 nucleotides: TGTGCCAGCAGCTTAGACCCCTATCCCGATGAGCAGTTCTTC. This encodes CASSLDPYPDEQFF. Together with reference TRBV11-2 and TRBJ2-1, the CDR3 gives the full variable domain: EAGVAQSPRYKIIEKRQSVAFWCNPISGHATLYWYQQILGQGPKLLIQFQNNGVVDDSQLPKDRFSAERLKGVDSTLKIQPAKLEDSAVYLCASSLDPYPDEQFFGPGTRLTVL.

This clonotype was seen repeatedly, ten times or more. The rearrangement links TRBV6-5 to TRBJ2-3; the D is unclear. The V gene's germline CDR1 is MNHEY and CDR2 SVGAGI. Trimming cost V 4 bases and J 2 bases, with 7 bases left between them. The CDR3 sequence is 13 residues long. In nucleotides, the CDR3 is TGTGCCAGCAGTTCCCCTGTCACAGATACGCAGTATTTT. This translates into CASSSPVTDTQYF.

This clonotype has a count of ten or more. This chain links TRBV5-1 with TRBJ2-7; D gene ambiguous. Germline CDR1 is SGHRS and CDR2 is YFSETQ. Trimming took off 3 bases at V and 5 bases at J, with 12 bases between the two ends. This CDR3 is built from 13 residues. CDR3 in amino acids: CASSYRPGNEQYF. As DNA, the CDR3 is TGCGCCAGCAGCTACCGTCCTGGCAACGAGCAGTACTTC.

This clonotype was counted ten times or more. This chain joins TRBV18 and TRBJ2-7; no definite D call. The CDR3 covers 13 residues. Germline CDR1 and CDR2: KGHSH and LQKENI. The V end was cut by 2 bases, the J end by 2 bases, with 7 bases between. The chain's CDR3 is CASSPNGAYEQYF. The DNA for the CDR3 is TGTGCCAGCTCACCAAACGGAGCCTACGAGCAGTACTTC.

This clonotype came up many times. CDR3 in amino acids: CASSRTLSSYEQYF. The DNA of the CDR3 is TGTGCCAGCAGCCGGACACTAAGCTCCTACGAGCAGTACTTC. This sequence joins TRBV6-2 or TRBV6-3 and TRBJ2-7; tentative D call: TRBD1 (5 bases). The CDR3 runs to 14 residues. V was pared by 6 bases and J by 0 bases, with 12 bases between. Germline V gene sequence: CDR1 MNHEY, CDR2 SVGEGT.

This clonotype was recorded at least ten times. The chain joins TRBV5-1 to TRBJ2-1, with 11 bases identical to TRBD1. The CDR3 is made up of 14 amino acids. Germline loops: CDR1 SGHRS, CDR2 YFSETQ. The ends lost 4 bases at V and 10 bases at J; junction bases unmatched: 7. The CDR3 DNA reads TGCGCCAGCAGCAGCGGACAGGGGGCCAACGAGCAGTTCTTC. Its translation is CASSSGQGANEQFF.

This clonotype was detected many times. This CDR3 reads CASSTPFGTDNTDTQYF. For the CDR3, the DNA is TGTGCCAGCAGCACGCCCTTCGGGACAGATAACACAGATACGCAGTATTTT. The rearrangement uses TRBV28 and TRBJ2-3, with TRBD1 matching over 7 bases. Trimming removed 6 bases from V and 2 bases from J; junction bases left unmatched: 14. Germline CDR1 and CDR2: MDHEN and SYDVKM. The CDR3 extends over 17 amino acids.

Many counts were recorded for this clonotype. J is TRBJ2-1 and V is TRBV15, with 11 bases identical to TRBD2. The CDR3 contains 16 residues. V shed 4 bases and J 5 bases; nucleotides not matched to a gene: 7. In germline, CDR1 is LNHNV, CDR2 YYDKDF (reference sequence). The CDR3 sequence is CATSKVTSGSHNEQFF. In DNA, the CDR3 is TGTGCCACCAGCAAGGTCACTAGCGGGAGCCACAATGAGCAGTTCTTC.

This clonotype appeared many times. This chain links TRBV4-3 with TRBJ2-2; D ambiguous. Germline V gene sequence: CDR1 LGHNA, CDR2 YSLEER. The V end was cut by 1 base, the J end by 7 bases, with 13 bases between. There are 15 residues in the CDR3. The CDR3 loop reads CASSQGWPVSGELFF. The CDR3 coding sequence is TGCGCCAGCAGCCAAGGTTGGCCAGTCAGCGGGGAGCTGTTTTTT.

Notes on this clonotype: This could be a read error, since a much larger clone is one nucleotide away. This rearrangement joins TRBV5-1 to TRBJ1-1, with D uncertain. The CDR3 totals 13 residues. The ends were cut back, 0 bases at V and 11 bases at J, with 14 bases in the middle. Germline-derived CDR1 and CDR2 are SGHRS and YFSETQ. Here the CDR3 DNA reads TGCGCCAGCAGCTTGGTGCAGAGGGCTGTTGCTTTCTTT. It translates to CASSLVQRAVAFF.

This clonotype was counted many times. CDR3 loop: CSVFGWKGTDTQYF. In DNA form, the CDR3 reads TGCAGCGTATTCGGGTGGAAGGGAACAGATACGCAGTATTTT. The V and J genes are TRBV29-1 and TRBJ2-3; D gene unclear. Germline values: CDR1 SQVTM, CDR2 ANQGSEA. Trimming stripped 6 bases from V and 3 bases from J, with 16 bases between. The CDR3 has 14 amino acids.

This clonotype was detected many times. The CDR3, as DNA: TGTGCCACCCCCGCGGGGCAACACCTGTTCTCTGGGGCCAACGTCCTGACTTTC. Translated: CATPAGQHLFSGANVLTF. The chain joins TRBV12-3 or TRBV12-4 to TRBJ2-6; D is possibly TRBD2 (6 bases). The V and J ends lost 10 bases and 0 bases respectively, with 22 bases between them. The CDR3 sequence is 18 residues long.

The table lists this clonotype with a count of one. CDR3 loop: CASSWTGGSTGELFF. Written as DNA, the CDR3 is TGTGCCAGTAGTTGGACAGGGGGCAGCACCGGGGAGCTGTTTTTT. V gene TRBV19 combines with J gene TRBJ2-2; 11 nucleotides line up with TRBD1. Germline CDR1 reads LNHDA; CDR2 reads SQIVND (reference sequence). The CDR3 runs 15 residues. Germline trimming cut 5 bases from V and 4 bases from J; bases unmatched to any gene: 3.